These T cell receptor beta chains were read from a single sample in a study of T cell responses to AZD1222 COVID-19 vaccine. Using immunoSEQ multiplex PCR, the repertoire was profiled, and TCRdb retains in-frame clones only, with some absent. The sample holds some 170,000 clones; about 89% are singletons and the top ten take 1.5% to 2%. This specimen consisted of peripheral blood, obtained on day 0 of AZD1222 vaccination. These receptors came from an adult in good health. Both conserved end residues are part of each CDR3. The D gene is left open where the match is weak. Where a row states a size, it is once, few, many or the class of an expanded clone; other rows omit it.

V	J	size	D	CDR3	DNA
TRBV19	TRBJ2-3	.	.	CASSTGLTASGTDTQYF	TGTGCCAGTAGTACGGGACTTACAGCCTCTGGCACAGATACGCAGTATTTT
TRBV5-1	TRBJ1-1	once	.	CASSLRGPQNTEAFF	TGCGCCAGCAGCTTGAGGGGCCCTCAGAACACTGAAGCTTTCTTT
TRBV6-5	TRBJ1-2	.	.	CASSYGPRGWGYTF	TGTGCCAGCAGTTACGGTCCCCGAGGTTGGGGCTACACCTTC
TRBV11-2	TRBJ1-3	.	.	CASSPVANSGNTIYF	TGTGCCAGCAGCCCAGTAGCGAATTCTGGAAACACCATATATTTT
TRBV28	TRBJ2-1	.	.	CASRSPGPTNEQFF	TGTGCCAGCAGGTCGCCGGGCCCAACGAATGAGCAGTTCTTC
TRBV4-2	TRBJ1-5	many	TRBD1	CASSPLPVGQGGQPQHF	TGTGCCAGCAGCCCACTCCCGGTTGGACAGGGAGGACAGCCCCAGCATTTT
TRBV28	TRBJ1-1	few	TRBD1	CASSFSQGATEAFF	TGTGCCAGCAGTTTTAGCCAGGGGGCAACTGAAGCTTTCTTT
TRBV6-2/TRBV6-3	TRBJ1-5	.	.	CASSYRGGGQPQHF	TGTGCCAGCAGTTACAGGGGGGGCGGTCAGCCCCAGCATTTT
TRBV28	TRBJ1-3	.	.	CASSLPDRLSGNTIYF	TGTGCCAGCAGTTTACCAGACAGACTTTCTGGAAACACCATATATTTT
TRBV28	TRBJ1-3	.	TRBD1	CASSITGGDGNTIYF	TGTGCCAGCAGTATTACAGGGGGCGATGGAAACACCATATATTTT
TRBV5-1	TRBJ2-2	.	.	CASSLAPQGTGELFF	TGCGCCAGCAGCTTGGCCCCCCAAGGGACCGGGGAGCTGTTTTTT
TRBV7-9	TRBJ2-1	.	.	CASSLGTYNEQFF	TGTGCCAGCAGCTTAGGGACATACAATGAGCAGTTCTTC
TRBV7-9	TRBJ1-4	.	TRBD1	CASSLATGSNEKLFF	TGTGCCAGCAGCTTAGCGACAGGGTCTAATGAAAAACTGTTTTTT
TRBV30	TRBJ1-3	few	.	CAWRSSSGNTIYF	TGTGCCTGGAGATCAAGCTCTGGAAACACCATATATTTT
TRBV3-1/TRBV3-2	TRBJ1-1	.	.	CASSQVGWEAFF	TGTGCCAGCAGCCAAGTGGGGTGGGAAGCTTTCTTT
TRBV7-2	TRBJ1-4	.	.	CASSSDVGGGLFF	TGTGCCAGCAGCTCAGACGTGGGAGGGGGACTGTTTTTT
TRBV24-1	TRBJ2-1	.	TRBD1	CATSDNAPSETGRYNEQFF	TGTGCCACCAGTGATAATGCACCGAGTGAGACAGGGCGTTACAATGAGCAGTTCTTC
TRBV27	TRBJ1-5	.	.	CASSFIRDQPQHF	TGTGCCAGCAGTTTCATCCGGGATCAGCCCCAGCATTTT
TRBV6-5	TRBJ1-1	.	.	CASSKQQDNTEAFF	TGTGCCAGCAGTAAACAACAGGACAACACTGAAGCTTTCTTT
TRBV18	TRBJ1-4	.	.	CASSPGTTTNEKLFF	TGTGCCAGCTCACCAGGGACAACAACTAATGAAAAACTGTTTTTT
TRBV6-2/TRBV6-3	TRBJ2-3	.	TRBD2	CASSYQRGVLGDTQYF	TGTGCCAGCAGTTACCAGCGGGGCGTACTGGGAGATACGCAGTATTTT
TRBV5-1	TRBJ2-5	.	.	CASSVGMGGETQYF	TGCGCCAGCAGCGTTGGCATGGGGGGAGAGACCCAGTACTTC
TRBV11-3	TRBJ2-1	.	TRBD2	CASSENPGTSNEQFF	TGTGCCAGCAGCGAGAACCCCGGGACTAGCAATGAGCAGTTCTTC
TRBV7-9	TRBJ1-4	.	TRBD1	CASSFGGQGPMRGEKLFF	TGTGCCAGCAGCTTTGGGGGACAGGGGCCGATGAGAGGGGAAAAACTGTTTTTT
TRBV6-1	TRBJ2-5	.	TRBD2	CASSESRTSVETQYF	TGTGCCAGCAGTGAATCCCGGACTAGCGTGGAGACCCAGTACTTC
TRBV7-2	TRBJ1-5	.	.	CASSQTGYSNQPQHF	TGTGCCAGCAGTCAGACAGGATATAGCAATCAGCCCCAGCATTTT
TRBV27	TRBJ1-5	.	.	CASSLPNQPQHF	TGTGCCAGCAGTTTGCCGAATCAGCCCCAGCATTTT
TRBV5-1	TRBJ2-2	.	TRBD2	CASSLGIYGTSVGELFF	TGCGCCAGCAGCTTGGGAATTTACGGGACTAGCGTCGGGGAGCTGTTTTTT
TRBV12-5	TRBJ1-2	.	.	CASGPGSGVGYTF	TGTGCTAGTGGTCCCGGTAGTGGGGTTGGCTACACCTTC
TRBV9	TRBJ1-4	.	.	CASNLGVGEKLFF	TGTGCCAGCAACCTTGGGGTTGGTGAAAAACTGTTTTTT
TRBV11-2	TRBJ2-7	few	.	CASSLDQGPSYEQYF	TGTGCCAGCAGCTTAGACCAGGGACCCTCCTACGAGCAGTACTTC
TRBV6-5	TRBJ1-4	.	TRBD1	CASSRTGSSNEKLFF	TGTGCCAGCAGCAGGACAGGGTCTTCTAATGAAAAACTGTTTTTT
TRBV3-1/TRBV3-2	TRBJ1-4	.	.	CASSQAWGARRNEKLFF	TGTGCCAGCAGCCAAGCATGGGGGGCGCGCCGTAATGAAAAACTGTTTTTT
TRBV19	TRBJ2-2	.	TRBD2	CASKASGRSNTGELFF	TGTGCCAGTAAGGCTAGCGGGAGATCGAACACCGGGGAGCTGTTTTTT
TRBV28	TRBJ2-2	.	TRBD2	CASRTSGLNTGELFF	TGTGCCAGTCGGACTAGCGGATTGAACACCGGGGAGCTGTTTTTT
TRBV5-4	TRBJ1-2	.	.	CASSLESQAYGSGYTF	TGTGCCAGCAGCTTGGAATCACAGGCCTATGGCTCCGGCTACACCTTC
TRBV3-1/TRBV3-2	TRBJ1-2	.	.	CASSLQGRGYTF	TGTGCCAGCAGCCTACAGGGTCGGGGCTACACCTTC
TRBV21-1	TRBJ2-2	.	.	CASSNPPGQVPGELFF	TGTGCCAGCAGCAATCCCCCGGGACAGGTACCCGGGGAGCTGTTTTTT
TRBV5-8	TRBJ1-2	once	.	CASRKWDTEVYGYTF	TGTGCCAGCAGAAAATGGGACACCGAGGTCTATGGCTACACCTTC
TRBV7-8	TRBJ1-3	.	TRBD1	CASSFGQGSGNTIYF	TGTGCCAGCAGCTTTGGACAGGGCTCTGGAAACACCATATATTTT
TRBV3-1/TRBV3-2	TRBJ1-5	.	.	CASSQRGDIPQPQHF	TGTGCCAGCAGCCAACGAGGAGACATTCCTCAGCCCCAGCATTTT
TRBV27	TRBJ1-5	.	.	CASSFDPLRPQHF	TGTGCCAGCAGTTTCGACCCTTTGCGACCCCAGCATTTT
TRBV6-6	TRBJ2-7	.	TRBD2	CASSRRTSGHSYEQYF	TGTGCCAGCAGCCGCCGGACTAGCGGGCACTCCTACGAGCAGTACTTC